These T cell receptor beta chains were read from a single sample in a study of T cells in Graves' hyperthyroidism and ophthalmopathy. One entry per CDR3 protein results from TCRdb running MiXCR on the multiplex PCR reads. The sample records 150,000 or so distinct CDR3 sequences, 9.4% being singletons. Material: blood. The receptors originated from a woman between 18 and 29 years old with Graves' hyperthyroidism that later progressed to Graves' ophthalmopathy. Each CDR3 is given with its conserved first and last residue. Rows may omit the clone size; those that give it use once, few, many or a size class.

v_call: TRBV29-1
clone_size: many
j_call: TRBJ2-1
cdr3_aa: CSVCERMGPFYNEQFF

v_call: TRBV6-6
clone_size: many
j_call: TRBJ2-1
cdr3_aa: CASSYSIGQGTYNEQFF

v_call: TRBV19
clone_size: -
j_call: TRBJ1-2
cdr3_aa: CASLRTGTGDGYTF

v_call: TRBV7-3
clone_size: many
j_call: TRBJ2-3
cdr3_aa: CASSSGADTQYF

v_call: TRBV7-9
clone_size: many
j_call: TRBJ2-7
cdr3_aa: CASSSPQYYEQYF

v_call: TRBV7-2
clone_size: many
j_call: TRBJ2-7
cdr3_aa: CASSPRVVYEQYF

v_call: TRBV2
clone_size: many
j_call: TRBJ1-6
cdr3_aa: CASSPDRSNSPLHF

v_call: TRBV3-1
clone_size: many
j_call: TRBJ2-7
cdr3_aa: CASSQYQGYEQYF

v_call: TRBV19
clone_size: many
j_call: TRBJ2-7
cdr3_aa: CASSIMNGATYEQYF

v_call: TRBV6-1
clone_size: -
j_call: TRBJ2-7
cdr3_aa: CASGLGGRAYEQYF

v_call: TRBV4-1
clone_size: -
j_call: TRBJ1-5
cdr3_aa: CASGQGKSNQPQHF

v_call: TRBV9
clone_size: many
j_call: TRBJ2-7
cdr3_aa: CASSVSHGTYEQYF

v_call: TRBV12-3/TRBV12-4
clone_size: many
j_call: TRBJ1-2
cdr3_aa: CASSFGSGGYTF

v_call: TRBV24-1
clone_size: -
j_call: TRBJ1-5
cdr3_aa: CATSDTSSGTWSQPQHF

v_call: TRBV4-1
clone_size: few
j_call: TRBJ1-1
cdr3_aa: CASSPRDLNTEAFF

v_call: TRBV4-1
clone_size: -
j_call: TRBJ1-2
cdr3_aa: CASSQDWTSDYGYTF

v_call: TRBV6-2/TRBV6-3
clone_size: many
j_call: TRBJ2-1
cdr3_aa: CASSSGRTSYNEQFF

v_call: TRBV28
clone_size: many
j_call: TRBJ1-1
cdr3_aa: CASSLERKDTEAFF

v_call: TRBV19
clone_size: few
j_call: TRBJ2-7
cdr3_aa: CASSQTPAATYEQYF

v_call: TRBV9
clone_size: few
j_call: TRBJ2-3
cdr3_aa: CASSVASGDTQYF

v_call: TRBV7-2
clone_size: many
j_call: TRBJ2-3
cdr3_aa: CASSLDGLPNTQYF

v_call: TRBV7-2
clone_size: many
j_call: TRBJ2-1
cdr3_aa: CASSLGGALIEQFF

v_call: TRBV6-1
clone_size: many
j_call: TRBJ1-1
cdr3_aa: CASSRTGYTEAFF

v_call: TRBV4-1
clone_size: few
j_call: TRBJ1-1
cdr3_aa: CASSQAGTANTEAFF

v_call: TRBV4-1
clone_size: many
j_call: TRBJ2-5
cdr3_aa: CASSLRLEETQYF

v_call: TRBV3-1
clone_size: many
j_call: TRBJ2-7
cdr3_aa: CASSQGTGGRFYEQYF

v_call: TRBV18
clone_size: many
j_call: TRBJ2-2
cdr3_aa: CASSPRLAGELFF

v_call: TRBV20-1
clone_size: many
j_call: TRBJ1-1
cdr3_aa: CSASKNTEAFF

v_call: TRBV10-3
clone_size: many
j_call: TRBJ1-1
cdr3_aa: CAISESTGTGSTEAFF

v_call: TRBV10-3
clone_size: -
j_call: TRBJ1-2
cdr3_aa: CAISGTESYGYTF

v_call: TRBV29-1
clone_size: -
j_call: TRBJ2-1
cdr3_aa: CSIDRKYNEQFF

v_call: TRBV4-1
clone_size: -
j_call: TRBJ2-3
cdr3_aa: CASSLLGQGGTDTQYF

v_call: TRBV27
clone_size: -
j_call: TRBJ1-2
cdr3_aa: CASSLTPTAGYTF

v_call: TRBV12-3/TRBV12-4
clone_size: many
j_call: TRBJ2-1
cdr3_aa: CASSFIGTGYNEQFF

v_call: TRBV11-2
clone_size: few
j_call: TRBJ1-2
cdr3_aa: CASSLDRVLANYGYTF

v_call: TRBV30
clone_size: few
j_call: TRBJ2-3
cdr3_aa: CAWNSGTDTQYF

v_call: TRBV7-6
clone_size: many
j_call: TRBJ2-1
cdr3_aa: CASSYRAGGTYNEQFF

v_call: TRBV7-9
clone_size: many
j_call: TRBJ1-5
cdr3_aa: CASSLVGLGQPQHF

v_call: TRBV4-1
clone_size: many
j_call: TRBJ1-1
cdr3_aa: CASSLVPGPNTEAFF

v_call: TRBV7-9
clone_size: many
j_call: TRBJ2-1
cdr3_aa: CASTQNEQFF

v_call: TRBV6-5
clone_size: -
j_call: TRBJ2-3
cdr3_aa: CASSYSRGGTDTQYF

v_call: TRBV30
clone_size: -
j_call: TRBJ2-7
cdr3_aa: CAWSPAALSLYEQYF

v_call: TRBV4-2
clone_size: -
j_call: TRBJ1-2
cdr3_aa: CASSQPAYGYTF

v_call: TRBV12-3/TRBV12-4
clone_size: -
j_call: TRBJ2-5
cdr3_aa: CASSTGPKETQYF

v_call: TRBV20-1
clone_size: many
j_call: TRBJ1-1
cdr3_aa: CSARDGTGDTEAFF

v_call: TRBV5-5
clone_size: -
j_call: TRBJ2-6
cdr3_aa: CASSWVVGANVLTF

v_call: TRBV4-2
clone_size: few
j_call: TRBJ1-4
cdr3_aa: CASSQVTGGVEKLFF

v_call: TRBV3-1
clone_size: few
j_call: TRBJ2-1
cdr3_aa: CASSQDLDGRAGVGHNEQFF

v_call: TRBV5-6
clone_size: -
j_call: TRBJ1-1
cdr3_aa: CASSLYMGQTLNTEAFF

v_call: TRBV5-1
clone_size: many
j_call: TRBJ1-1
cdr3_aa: CASSTSGGRRSTEAFF

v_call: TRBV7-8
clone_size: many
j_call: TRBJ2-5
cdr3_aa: CASQIRLAEETQYF

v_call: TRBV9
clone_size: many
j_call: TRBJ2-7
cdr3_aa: CASSSSSGMSYEQYF

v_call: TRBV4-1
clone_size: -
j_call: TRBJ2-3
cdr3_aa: CASSQDQGPREPQYF